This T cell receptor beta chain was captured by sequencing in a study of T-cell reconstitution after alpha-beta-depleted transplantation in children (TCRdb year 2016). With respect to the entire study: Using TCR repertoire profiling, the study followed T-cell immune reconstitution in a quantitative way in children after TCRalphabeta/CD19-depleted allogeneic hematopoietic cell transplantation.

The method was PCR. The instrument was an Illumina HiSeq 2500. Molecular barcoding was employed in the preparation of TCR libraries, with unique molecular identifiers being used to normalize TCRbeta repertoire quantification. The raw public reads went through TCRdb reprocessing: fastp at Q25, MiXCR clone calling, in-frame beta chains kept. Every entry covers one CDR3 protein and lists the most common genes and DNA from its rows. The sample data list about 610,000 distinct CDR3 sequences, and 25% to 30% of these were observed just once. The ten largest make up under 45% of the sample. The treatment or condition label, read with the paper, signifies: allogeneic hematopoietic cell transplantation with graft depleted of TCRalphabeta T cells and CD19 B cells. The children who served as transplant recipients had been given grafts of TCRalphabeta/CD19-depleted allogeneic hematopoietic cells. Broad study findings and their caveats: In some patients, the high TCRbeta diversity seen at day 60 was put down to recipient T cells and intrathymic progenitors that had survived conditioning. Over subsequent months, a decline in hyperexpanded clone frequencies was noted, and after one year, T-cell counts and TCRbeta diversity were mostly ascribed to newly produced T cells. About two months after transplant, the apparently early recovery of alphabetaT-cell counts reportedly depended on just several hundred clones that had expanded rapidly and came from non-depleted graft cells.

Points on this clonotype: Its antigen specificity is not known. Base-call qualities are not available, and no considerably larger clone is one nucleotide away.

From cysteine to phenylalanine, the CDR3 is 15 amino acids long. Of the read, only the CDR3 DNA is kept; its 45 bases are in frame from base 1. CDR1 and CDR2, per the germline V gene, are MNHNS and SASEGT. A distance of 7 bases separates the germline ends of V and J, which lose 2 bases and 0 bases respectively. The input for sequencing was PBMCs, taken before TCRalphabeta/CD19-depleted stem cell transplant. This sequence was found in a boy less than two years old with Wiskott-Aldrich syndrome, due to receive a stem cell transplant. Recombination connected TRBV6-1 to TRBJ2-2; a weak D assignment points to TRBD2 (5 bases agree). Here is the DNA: TGTGCCAGCAGTGAAATGAGGGCGAACACCGGGGAGCTGTTTTTT. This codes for CASSEMRANTGELFF.